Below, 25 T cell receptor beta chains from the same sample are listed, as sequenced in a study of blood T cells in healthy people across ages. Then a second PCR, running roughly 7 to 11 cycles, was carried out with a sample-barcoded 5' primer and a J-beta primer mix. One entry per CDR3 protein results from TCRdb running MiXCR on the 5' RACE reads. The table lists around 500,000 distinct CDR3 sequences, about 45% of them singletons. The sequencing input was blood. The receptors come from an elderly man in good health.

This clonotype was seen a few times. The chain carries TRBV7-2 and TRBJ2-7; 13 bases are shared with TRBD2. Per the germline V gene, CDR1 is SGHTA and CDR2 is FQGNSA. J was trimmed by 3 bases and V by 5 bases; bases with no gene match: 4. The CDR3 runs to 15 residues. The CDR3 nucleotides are TGTGCCAGCAGCCTTGGACTAGCGGGAGTCTACGAGCAGTACTTC. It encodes CASSLGLAGVYEQYF.

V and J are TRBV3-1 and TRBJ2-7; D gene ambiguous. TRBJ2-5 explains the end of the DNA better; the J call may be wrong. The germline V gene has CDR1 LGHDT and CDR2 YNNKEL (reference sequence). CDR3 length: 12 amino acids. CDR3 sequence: CASSHAGETQYF. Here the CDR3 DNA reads TGTGCCAGCAGCCACGCCGGGGAGACCCAGTACTTC.

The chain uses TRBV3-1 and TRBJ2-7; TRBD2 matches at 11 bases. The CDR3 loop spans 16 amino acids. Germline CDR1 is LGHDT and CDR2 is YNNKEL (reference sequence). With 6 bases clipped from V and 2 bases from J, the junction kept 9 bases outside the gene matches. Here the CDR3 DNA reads TGTGCCAGCAGTCCCGATGGTAGCGGGAGGGCCTACGAGCAGTACTTC. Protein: CASSPDGSGRAYEQYF.

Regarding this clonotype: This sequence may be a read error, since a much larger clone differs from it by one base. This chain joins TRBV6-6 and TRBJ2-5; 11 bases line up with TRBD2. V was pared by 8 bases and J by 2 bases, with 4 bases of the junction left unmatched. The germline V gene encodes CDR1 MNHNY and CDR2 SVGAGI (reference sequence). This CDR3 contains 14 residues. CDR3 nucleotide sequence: TGTGCCAGCTGGGCTAGCGGGGGGCAAGAGACCCAGTACTTC. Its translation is CASWASGGQETQYF.

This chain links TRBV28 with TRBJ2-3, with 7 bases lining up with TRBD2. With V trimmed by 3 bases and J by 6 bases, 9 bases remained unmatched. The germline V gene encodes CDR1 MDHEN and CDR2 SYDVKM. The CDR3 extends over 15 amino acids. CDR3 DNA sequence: TGTGCCAGCAGTTTCCTACAATCAGCGGGGGATACGCAGTATTTT. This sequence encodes CASSFLQSAGDTQYF.

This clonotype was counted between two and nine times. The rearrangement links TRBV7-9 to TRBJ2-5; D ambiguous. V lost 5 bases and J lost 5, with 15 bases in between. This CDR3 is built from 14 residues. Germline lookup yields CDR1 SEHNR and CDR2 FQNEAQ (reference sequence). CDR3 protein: CASSDRTAVETQYF. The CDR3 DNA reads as TGTGCCAGCAGCGACCGGACGGCGGTGGAGACCCAGTACTTC.

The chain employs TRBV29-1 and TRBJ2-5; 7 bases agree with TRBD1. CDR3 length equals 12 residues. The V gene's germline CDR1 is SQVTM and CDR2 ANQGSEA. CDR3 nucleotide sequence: TGCAGTTTTCGACAGGGCCAAGAGACCCAGTACTTC. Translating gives CSFRQGQETQYF.

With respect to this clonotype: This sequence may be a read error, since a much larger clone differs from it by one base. CDR3 sequence: CASSLVGGVETQYF. The CDR3 DNA is TGTGCCAGCAGCTTAGTGGGGGGAGTAGAGACCCAGTACTTC. The chain is built from TRBV7-8 and TRBJ2-5; D is perhaps TRBD2 (6 bases). CDR3 length: 14 residues. Germline CDR1 and CDR2: SGHVS and FQNEAQ. Trimming pared 1 base from V and 4 bases from J, leaving 10 bases between.

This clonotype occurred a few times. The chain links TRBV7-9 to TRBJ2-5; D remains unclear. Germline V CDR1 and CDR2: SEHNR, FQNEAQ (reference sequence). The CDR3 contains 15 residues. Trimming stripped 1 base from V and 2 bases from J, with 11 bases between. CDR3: CASSLVGPRQETQYF. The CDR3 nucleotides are TGTGCCAGCAGCTTAGTAGGTCCGAGACAAGAGACCCAGTACTTC.

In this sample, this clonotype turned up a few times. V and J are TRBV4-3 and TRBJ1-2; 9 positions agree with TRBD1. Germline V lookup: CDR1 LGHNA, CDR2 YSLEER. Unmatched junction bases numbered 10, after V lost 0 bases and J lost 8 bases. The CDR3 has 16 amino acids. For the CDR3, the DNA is TGCGCCAGCAGCCAAGAAACAGGGGGCCGAGGCGGGGGCTACACCTTC. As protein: CASSQETGGRGGGYTF.

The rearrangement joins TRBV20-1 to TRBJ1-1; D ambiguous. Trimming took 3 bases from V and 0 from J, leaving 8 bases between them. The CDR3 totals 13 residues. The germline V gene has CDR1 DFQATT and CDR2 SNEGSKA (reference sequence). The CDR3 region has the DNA TGCAGTGCTAGTCAGTCTATGAACACTGAAGCTTTCTTT. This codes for CSASQSMNTEAFF.

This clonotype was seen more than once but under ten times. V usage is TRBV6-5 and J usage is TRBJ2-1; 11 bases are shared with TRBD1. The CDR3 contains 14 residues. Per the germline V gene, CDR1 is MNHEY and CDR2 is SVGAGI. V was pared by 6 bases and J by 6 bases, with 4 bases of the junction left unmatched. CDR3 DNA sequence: TGTGCCAGCAGGGGGGACAGGGGGGCCAATGAGCAGTTCTTC. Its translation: CASRGDRGANEQFF.

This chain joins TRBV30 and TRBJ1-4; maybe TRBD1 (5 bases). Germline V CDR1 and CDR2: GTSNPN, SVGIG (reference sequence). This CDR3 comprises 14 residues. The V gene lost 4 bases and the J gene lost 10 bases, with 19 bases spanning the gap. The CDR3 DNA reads TGTGCCTGGATTGAATGGCCGGGGCGAGGAAAACTGTTTTTT. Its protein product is CAWIEWPGRGKLFF.

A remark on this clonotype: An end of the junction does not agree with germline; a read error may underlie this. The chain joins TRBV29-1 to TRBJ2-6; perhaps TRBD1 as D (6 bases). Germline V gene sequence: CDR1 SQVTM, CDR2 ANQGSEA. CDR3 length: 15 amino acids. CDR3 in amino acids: CSVRDIGSGTNVLTF. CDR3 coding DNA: TGCAGCGTAAGGGACATCGGCTCTGGGACCAACGTCCTGACTTTC.

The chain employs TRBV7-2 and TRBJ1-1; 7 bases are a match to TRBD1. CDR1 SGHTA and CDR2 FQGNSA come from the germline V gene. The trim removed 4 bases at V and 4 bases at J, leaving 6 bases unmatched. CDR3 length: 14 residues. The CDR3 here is CASSYTGDGTEAFF. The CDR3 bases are TGTGCCAGCAGCTACACAGGGGATGGCACTGAAGCTTTCTTT.

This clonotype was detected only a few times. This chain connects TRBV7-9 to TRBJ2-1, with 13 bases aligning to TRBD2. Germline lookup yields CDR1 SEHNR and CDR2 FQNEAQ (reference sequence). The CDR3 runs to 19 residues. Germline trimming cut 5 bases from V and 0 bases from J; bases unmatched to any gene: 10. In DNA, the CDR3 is TGTGCCAGCAGCCCGCGACTAGCGGGGGGCCGAGTCTCCTACAATGAGCAGTTCTTC. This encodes CASSPRLAGGRVSYNEQFF.

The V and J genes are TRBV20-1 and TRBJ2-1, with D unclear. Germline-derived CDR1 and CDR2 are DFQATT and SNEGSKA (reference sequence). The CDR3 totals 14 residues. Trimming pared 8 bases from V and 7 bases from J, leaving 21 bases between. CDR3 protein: CSLIRGPTGNEQFF. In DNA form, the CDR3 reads TGCAGTCTGATAAGAGGACCTACTGGGAATGAGCAGTTCTTC.

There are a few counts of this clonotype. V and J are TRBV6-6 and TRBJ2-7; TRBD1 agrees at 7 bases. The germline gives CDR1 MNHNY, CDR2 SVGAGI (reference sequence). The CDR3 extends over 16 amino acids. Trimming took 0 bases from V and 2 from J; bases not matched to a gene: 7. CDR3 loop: CASSYSRQGSTYEQYF. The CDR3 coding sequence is TGTGCCAGCAGTTACTCCCGACAGGGCTCCACCTACGAGCAGTACTTC.

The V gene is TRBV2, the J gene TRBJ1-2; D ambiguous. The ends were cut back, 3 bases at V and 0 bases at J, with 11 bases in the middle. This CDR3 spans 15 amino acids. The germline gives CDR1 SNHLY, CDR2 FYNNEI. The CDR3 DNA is TGTGCCAGCAGTGACGGGAGGCTTCCTAACTATGGCTACACCTTC. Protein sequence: CASSDGRLPNYGYTF.

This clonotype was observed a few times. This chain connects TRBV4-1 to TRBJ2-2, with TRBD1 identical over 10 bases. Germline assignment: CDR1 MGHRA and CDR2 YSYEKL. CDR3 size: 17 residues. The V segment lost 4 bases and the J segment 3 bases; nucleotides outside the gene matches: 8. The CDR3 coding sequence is TGCGCCAGCAGCCCACTCCCGGGACAGGGGTACACCGGGGAGCTGTTTTTT. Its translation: CASSPLPGQGYTGELFF.

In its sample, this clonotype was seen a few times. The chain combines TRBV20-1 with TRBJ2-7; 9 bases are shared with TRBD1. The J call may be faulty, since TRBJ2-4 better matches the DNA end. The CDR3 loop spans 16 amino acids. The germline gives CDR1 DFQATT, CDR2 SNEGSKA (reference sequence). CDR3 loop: CSARGRQGGLMNIQYF. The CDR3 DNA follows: TGCAGTGCTAGAGGGCGACAGGGGGGGCTAATGAACATTCAGTACTTC.

In nucleotides, the CDR3 is TGTGCCAGCAGCTCCCTTGTGGAGGGGGAGCAGTACTTC. This gives the protein CASSSLVEGEQYF. The chain combines TRBV27 with TRBJ2-4; D is tentatively TRBD1 or TRBD2 (6 bases each). The CDR3 totals 13 residues. Germline loops: CDR1 MNHEY, CDR2 SMNVEV (reference sequence). The V end was cut by 6 bases, the J end by 13 bases, with 19 bases between.

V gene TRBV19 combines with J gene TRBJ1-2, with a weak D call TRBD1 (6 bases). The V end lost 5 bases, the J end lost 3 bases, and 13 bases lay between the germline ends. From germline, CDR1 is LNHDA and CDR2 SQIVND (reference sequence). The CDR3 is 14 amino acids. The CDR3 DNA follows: TGTGCCAGTAGTCGCCAGGGGACTGACTATGGCTACACCTTC. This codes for CASSRQGTDYGYTF.

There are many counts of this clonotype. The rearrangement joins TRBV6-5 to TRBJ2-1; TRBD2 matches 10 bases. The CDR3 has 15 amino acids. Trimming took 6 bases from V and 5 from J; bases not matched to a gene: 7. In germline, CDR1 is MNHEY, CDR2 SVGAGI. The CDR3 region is CASSQRLAGDNEQFF. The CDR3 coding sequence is TGTGCCAGCAGCCAGCGGCTAGCGGGAGACAATGAGCAGTTCTTC.

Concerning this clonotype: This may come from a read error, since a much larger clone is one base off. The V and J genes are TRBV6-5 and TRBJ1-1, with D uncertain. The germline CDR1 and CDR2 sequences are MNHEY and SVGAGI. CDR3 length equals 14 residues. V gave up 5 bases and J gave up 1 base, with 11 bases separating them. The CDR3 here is CASSPGFGNTEAFF. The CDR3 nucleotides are TGTGCCAGCAGTCCCGGGTTTGGGAACACTGAAGCTTTCTTT.